Following are 6 T cell receptor beta chains from one sample sequenced in a study of T cell responses to AZD1222 COVID-19 vaccine. Assay used: immunoSEQ multiplex PCR; TCRdb lists only in-frame clones, some missing. The sample lists 84,000 or so clones; roughly nine tenths were seen once. The source was peripheral blood, collected on day 0 of AZD1222 vaccination. Every receptor here comes from an adult in good health.

This rearrangement joins TRBV7-9 to TRBJ1-4, with a tentative D call TRBD1 (6 bases). The ends were cut back, 5 bases at V and 4 bases at J, with 14 bases in the middle. Germline V gene sequence: CDR1 SEHNR, CDR2 FQNEAQ (reference sequence). CDR3 length: 15 amino acids. The CDR3: CASSPKGGGNEKLFF. The CDR3 DNA is TGTGCCAGCAGCCCCAAGGGGGGCGGTAATGAAAAACTGTTTTTT.

This clone came up once. The chain recombines TRBV19 with TRBJ2-4; 7 bases are a match to TRBD1. Unmatched junction bases numbered 14, after V lost 5 bases and J lost 4 bases. The CDR3 totals 17 residues. Germline CDR1 LNHDA, CDR2 SQIVND (reference sequence). CDR3 DNA: TGTGCCAGTAGTCCTCCCCCGGGTACGGGACAGAAAAACATTCAGTACTTC. This translates into CASSPPPGTGQKNIQYF.

The chain carries TRBV18 and TRBJ2-1; 8 nucleotides align to TRBD1. In germline, CDR1 is KGHSH, CDR2 LQKENI. The CDR3 sequence is 19 residues long. V was clipped by 3 bases and J by 0 bases; unmatched bases: 13. In nucleotides, the CDR3 is TGTGCCAGCTCACCTCTCCCAGCTCGACAGGGGAGCTCCTACAATGAGCAGTTCTTC. Encoded protein: CASSPLPARQGSSYNEQFF.

The chain employs TRBV19 and TRBJ1-5; D is unclear. The V gene lost 8 bases and the J gene lost 8 bases, with 7 bases spanning the gap. Germline V gene lookup returns CDR1 LNHDA and CDR2 SQIVND (reference sequence). This CDR3 has 10 amino acids. In nucleotides, the CDR3 is TGTGCCAGTGGTGCGGAGCCCCAGCATTTT. Protein sequence: CASGAEPQHF.

The chain carries TRBV27 and TRBJ1-1, with D perhaps matching TRBD1 (5 bases). The germline V gene has CDR1 MNHEY and CDR2 SMNVEV (reference sequence). V was cut by 5 bases and J by 0 bases, with 10 bases left in between. The CDR3 has 14 amino acids. The CDR3: CASSETVMNTEAFF. In nucleotides, the CDR3 is TGTGCCAGCAGTGAGACAGTCATGAACACTGAAGCTTTCTTT.

The chain carries TRBV6-5 and TRBJ2-7; unclear D gene. The germline V and J ends were trimmed by 8 bases and 2 bases, with 19 bases remaining between them. The CDR3 has 15 amino acids. The germline V gene has CDR1 MNHEY and CDR2 SVGAGI. The CDR3 nucleotides are TGTGCCAGCCTCTCTCCCCAGGTTGCCCCCTACGAGCAGTACTTC. Its translation is CASLSPQVAPYEQYF.